This TCR beta chain is drawn from a study of spatial heterogeneity in lung cancer. CDR1 is SGHVS, CDR2 FQNEAQ, per germline. The junction had 3 bases not matched to a gene; V was cut back by 2 bases and J by 3 bases. The CDR3 extends over 15 amino acids. The time point denotes: sample taken at primary tumor resection. By proportion, this clonotype is medium-sized. TCRdb re-called the 5' RACE reads with MiXCR, one entry per CDR3 protein. This sample yields about 6,100 distinct CDR3 sequences, of which around 7.8% are seen a single time; 18% belongs to the top ten. This material consisted of normal lung tissue next to the tumor, taken at surgery. V gene TRBV7-8 combines with J gene TRBJ1-2; TRBD1 aligns across 10 bases. This receptor was obtained from a female donor with early-stage non-small cell lung cancer. The DNA for the CDR3 is TGTGCCAGCAGCTTACGGGACAGGGGCGACTATGGCTACACCTTC. Protein product: CASSLRDRGDYGYTF.